This entry describes one T cell receptor (beta chain). The sample belongs to a study of control samples from healthy donors and cancer patients. The repertoire was sequenced with immunoSEQ multiplex PCR; TCRdb's copy has only in-frame clones and lacks some. The profile shows around 150,000 clones, approximately 90% of them singletons. This CDR3 region has 13 residues. Trimming removed 1 base from V and 9 bases from J, with 10 bases in between. Germline-derived CDR1 and CDR2 are SGHAT and FQNNGV. The sequencing sample was made of blood. V usage is TRBV11-2 and J usage is TRBJ2-4; no firm D call. The TCR comes from a man in his thirties or forties in good health. The CDR3 sequence is CASSLGVEGIQYF. CDR3 DNA: TGTGCCAGCAGCTTAGGGGTAGAAGGCATTCAGTACTTC.